Each of the 14 T cell receptor beta chains below was sequenced from the same sample in a study of breast tumors, draining lymph nodes, adjacent tissues. TCRdb re-derived calls from the multiplex PCR reads in MiXCR, one entry per CDR3 protein. This table holds approximately 63,000 distinct CDR3 sequences, around 52% found once. Material for sequencing was breast tumor tissue. The receptors shown here come from a female donor with breast cancer. Some clones in this sample may be carry-over from other donors' samples.

In its sample, this clonotype was seen once. This chain uses TRBV20-1 with TRBJ1-6, with TRBD1 identical over 9 bases. The CDR3 covers 14 residues. Losses at the gene ends were 6 bases for V and 7 bases for J; bases not matched to a gene: 7. CDR1 DFQATT and CDR2 SNEGSKA come from the germline V gene (reference sequence). CDR3 sequence (DNA): TGCAGTGCGATGGGGGACAGGGCGAATTCACCCCTCCACTTT. Its protein is CSAMGDRANSPLHF.

This clonotype was counted many times. One junction end does not reproduce the germline sequence, and a read error may be involved. The chain links TRBV4-1 to TRBJ2-5; D call uncertain. This CDR3 is 16 amino acids long. CDR1 MGHRA and CDR2 YSYEKL come from the germline V gene. CDR3 region: CASSQDGARVQEAQYF. The CDR3 DNA follows: TGCGCCAGCAGCCAAGATGGTGCCCGGGTGCAAGAGGCCCAGTACTTC.

The chain employs TRBV2 and TRBJ2-7, with D unresolved. Looked up from germline, CDR1 is SNHLY and CDR2 is FYNNEI. The CDR3 covers 10 residues. V gave up 6 bases and J gave up 12 bases, with 12 bases separating them. CDR3 region: CASSRLVWYF. CDR3 nucleotides: TGTGCCAGCAGCCGACTCGTCTGGTACTTC.

The V call is TRBV20-1, the J call TRBJ2-5, with 9 nucleotides matching TRBD1. The junction had 4 bases not matched to a gene; V was cut back by 7 bases and J by 4 bases. Germline CDR1 and CDR2: DFQATT and SNEGSKA (reference sequence). CDR3 length equals 12 residues. As DNA, the CDR3 is TGCAGTGTTCTGGACAGGGGAGAGACCCAGTACTTC. Translation: CSVLDRGETQYF.

The chain is built from TRBV2 and TRBJ2-7; D is perhaps TRBD1 (5 bases). CDR1 is SNHLY, CDR2 FYNNEI, per germline. V lost 8 bases to trimming and J lost 2 bases, with 16 bases between them. CDR3 length: 14 amino acids. The CDR3 is CASAPRAGTYEQYF. CDR3 coding DNA: TGTGCCAGCGCTCCCCGGGCAGGGACCTACGAGCAGTACTTC.

The V gene is TRBV6-1, the J gene TRBJ2-5; D may be TRBD2 (7 bases). Trimming took off 11 bases at V and 4 bases at J, with 17 bases between the two ends. Germline V gene sequence: CDR1 MNHNS, CDR2 SASEGT. The CDR3 consists of 13 residues. CDR3 sequence (DNA): TGTGCCGGCACACCGGGGGGCCGAGAGACCCAGTACTTC. This codes for CAGTPGGRETQYF.

This clonotype was seen more than once but under ten times. The rearrangement links TRBV18 to TRBJ2-1; no definite D call. The V end was cut by 3 bases, the J end by 5 bases, with 14 bases between. Germline CDR1 KGHSH, CDR2 LQKENI. This CDR3 region has 15 residues. DNA for the CDR3: TGTGCCAGCTCACCGGACCAGGCCCCTCACAATGAGCAGTTCTTC. Protein sequence: CASSPDQAPHNEQFF.

The table lists this clonotype with a few counts. The rearrangement joins TRBV5-5 to TRBJ2-5, with D possibly matching TRBD2 (6 bases). Germline CDR1 SGHKS, CDR2 YYEKEE (reference sequence). This CDR3 is built from 15 residues. Trimming removed 0 bases at V and 9 bases at J, with 18 bases between. CDR3 loop: CASSLGEREVQPQYF. For the CDR3, the DNA is TGTGCCAGCAGCTTGGGTGAGAGGGAGGTTCAGCCCCAGTACTTC.

A single count supports this clonotype. V and J are TRBV7-9 and TRBJ2-1; TRBD2 aligns across 8 bases. Germline lookup yields CDR1 SEHNR and CDR2 FQNEAQ (reference sequence). The J segment lost 0 bases and the V segment lost 5 bases, leaving 24 bases of the junction unmatched. The CDR3 extends over 22 amino acids. As DNA, the CDR3 is TGTGCCAGCAGCCCCCAGATTTTTAGCGTTGGCGGGAGGTCTAGCTCCTACAATGAGCAGTTCTTC. Translation: CASSPQIFSVGGRSSSYNEQFF.

This clonotype was picked up one time. This chain uses TRBV9 with TRBJ2-1; perhaps D is TRBD1 or TRBD2 (6 bases each). Germline loops: CDR1 SGDLS, CDR2 YYNGEE. V lost 0 bases, J lost 5 bases, and 12 bases lay in between. CDR3 size: 15 residues. CDR3 coding DNA: TGTGCCAGCAGCGTAGTTGGGGGGCCGGACAATGAGCAGTTCTTC. It encodes CASSVVGGPDNEQFF.

On this clonotype itself: A read error may explain this, as a much larger clone is one base away. The V call is TRBV20-1, the J call TRBJ2-7; possibly TRBD1 for D (5 bases). The CDR3 has 15 residues. Germline V gene sequence: CDR1 DFQATT, CDR2 SNEGSKA (reference sequence). The DNA of the CDR3 is TGCAGTGTTAGAGTCAAGGGCAGGGCCTTTTACGAGCAGTACTTC. The encoded protein is CSVRVKGRAFYEQYF.

In this sample, this clonotype turned up a few times. This chain joins TRBV6-6 and TRBJ2-2, with 7 bases matching TRBD1. CDR1 MNHNY and CDR2 SVGAGI come from the germline V gene (reference sequence). The trim removed 5 bases at V and 4 bases at J, leaving 4 bases unmatched. The CDR3 covers 14 residues. The chain's CDR3 is CASSTGVFTGELFF. CDR3 coding DNA: TGTGCCAGCAGTACAGGGGTCTTCACCGGGGAGCTGTTTTTT.

Many counts were recorded for this clonotype. The chain has TRBV20-1 and TRBJ2-5; 14 bases align to TRBD2. This CDR3 contains 16 residues. Per the germline V gene, CDR1 is DFQATT and CDR2 is SNEGSKA (reference sequence). The J segment lost 5 bases and the V segment lost 3 bases, leaving 8 bases of the junction unmatched. The chain's CDR3 is CSASPGLAGGAETQYF. The CDR3 coding sequence is TGCAGTGCTAGCCCTGGACTAGCGGGAGGTGCGGAGACCCAGTACTTC.

CDR3 residues: CASSLGPLNTGELFF. The CDR3 region has the DNA TGTGCCAGCAGCCTGGGACCCCTGAACACCGGGGAGCTGTTTTTT. The V and J genes are TRBV3-1 and TRBJ2-2; tentatively, D is TRBD1 or TRBD2 (5 bases each). V was cut by 4 bases and J by 1 base, with 10 bases left in between. The CDR3 loop spans 15 amino acids. Per germline, CDR1 LGHDT and CDR2 YNNKEL (reference sequence).